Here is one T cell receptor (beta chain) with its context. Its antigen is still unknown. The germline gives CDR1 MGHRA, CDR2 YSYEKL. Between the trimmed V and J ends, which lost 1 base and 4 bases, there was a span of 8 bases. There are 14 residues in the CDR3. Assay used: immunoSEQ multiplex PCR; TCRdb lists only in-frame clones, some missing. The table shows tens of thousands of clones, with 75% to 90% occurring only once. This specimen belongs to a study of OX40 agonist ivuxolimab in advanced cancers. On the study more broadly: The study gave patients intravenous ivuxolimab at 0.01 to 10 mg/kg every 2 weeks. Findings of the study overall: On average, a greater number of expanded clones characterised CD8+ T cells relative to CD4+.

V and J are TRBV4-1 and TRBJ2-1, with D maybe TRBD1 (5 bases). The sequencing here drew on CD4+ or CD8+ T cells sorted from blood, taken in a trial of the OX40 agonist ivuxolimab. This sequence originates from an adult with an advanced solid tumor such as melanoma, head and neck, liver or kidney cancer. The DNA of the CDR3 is TGCGCCAGCAGCCAAGGGACATTGTACAATGAGCAGTTCTTC. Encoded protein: CASSQGTLYNEQFF.